This T cell receptor (beta chain) was sequenced during a study of T cell responses to AZD1222 COVID-19 vaccine. Points from the study as a whole: None of the repertoires were sampled until the peak T cell response had passed. White British donors predominated, females outnumbered males, and clonal diversity was possibly underestimated. Two AZD1222 administrations were followed by greater Spike-specific TCR breadth and depth.

This CDR3 has 13 amino acids. With 3 bases removed from V and 7 bases from J, the gap between germline ends came to 13 bases. From germline, CDR1 is LNHDA and CDR2 SQIVND (reference sequence). Turning to this clone: Its cognate antigen is unknown.

Here immunoSEQ multiplex PCR was the method, and the copy in TCRdb shows in-frame clones only, minus some. The data show 85,000 to 120,000 clones, 85% to 90% seen once. This specimen consisted of peripheral blood, obtained on day 0 of AZD1222 vaccination. The sequence derives from an adult in good health. The chain carries TRBV19 and TRBJ2-7; no firm D call. CDR3 DNA sequence: TGTGCCAGTAGTATCGGGTGGCCCAGTGAGCAGTACTTC. It codes for CASSIGWPSEQYF. Drawing the rest from reference TRBV19 and TRBJ2-7, the complete variable domain is DGGITQSPKYLFRKEGQNVTLSCEQNLNHDAMYWYRQDPGQGLRLIYYSQIVNDFQKGDIAEGYSVSREKKESFPLTVTSAQKNPTAFYLCASSIGWPSEQYFGPGTRLTVT.